A few counts support the clone carrying this T cell receptor (beta chain). Its antigen is still unknown. The data were taken from a study of OX40 agonist ivuxolimab in advanced cancers. Here immunoSEQ multiplex PCR was the method, and the copy in TCRdb shows in-frame clones only, minus some. The table lists about 67,000 clones, 70% to 85% of them singletons. Broader study findings: Relative to CD4+, CD8+ T cells held more expanded clones on average.

V was pared by 3 bases and J by 6 bases, with 11 bases between. CDR1 is SQVTM and CDR2 is ANQGSEA in the germline V gene. The CDR3 is made up of 12 amino acids. The sequence came from an adult with an advanced solid tumor such as melanoma, head and neck, liver or kidney cancer. The sequenced sample was CD4+ or CD8+ T cells sorted from blood, obtained in a trial of the OX40 agonist ivuxolimab. The chain has TRBV29-1 and TRBJ1-2; D might be TRBD1 (5 bases). This CDR3 is CSVDGGDNGYTF. The CDR3 coding sequence is TGCAGCGTTGATGGGGGGGATAATGGCTACACCTTC.